Following are 15 T cell receptor beta chains from one sample sequenced in a study of blood T cell repertoires in COVID-19. Repertoires were generated with immunoSEQ multiplex PCR, while TCRdb's copy carries only in-frame clones and drops some. Found here are approximately 110,000 clones, approximately 82% of them singletons; the top ten hold 15%. Input material: peripheral blood. Receptors were obtained from a woman aged 80 or over with acute or convalescent COVID-19.

The chain is built from TRBV24-1 and TRBJ2-3; a weak D match, TRBD2 (7 bases). Trimming shortened V by 10 bases and J by 6 bases, and 19 bases separated the two germline ends. CDR3 length: 14 amino acids. Per the germline V gene, CDR1 is KGHDR and CDR2 is SFDVKD. CDR3 sequence reads: CATSGTKTGDTQYF. The CDR3, as DNA: TGTGCCACGAGCGGGACAAAAACCGGTGATACGCAGTATTTT.

CDR3 sequence (DNA): TGTGCCAGCAGCTTAAGGGAGGGGTGGGAGCAGTACGTC. Its protein product is CASSLREGWEQYV. The chain couples TRBV7-2 to TRBJ2-7; 7 nucleotides match TRBD2. The CDR3 contains 13 residues. Germline lookup yields CDR1 SGHTA and CDR2 FQGNSA. Unmatched junction bases numbered 5, after V lost 2 bases and J lost 7 bases.

The rearrangement joins TRBV9 to TRBJ2-7, with a tentative D call TRBD2 (5 bases). CDR3 length: 14 residues. CDR1 is SGDLS, CDR2 YYNGEE, per germline. V shed 0 bases and J shed 3 bases, with 10 bases lying between them. CDR3 loop: CASSVAPGDYEQYF. As DNA, the CDR3 is TGTGCCAGCAGCGTAGCCCCCGGGGACTACGAGCAGTACTTC.

The chain combines TRBV29-1 with TRBJ1-2; D might be TRBD1 (5 bases). The V end was cut by 7 bases, the J end by 7 bases, with 13 bases between. The CDR3 is 11 amino acids. The germline gives CDR1 SQVTM, CDR2 ANQGSEA. The CDR3 DNA sequence: TGCAGCGGGGGAGGGGAGGGTGGCTACACCTTC. It yields the protein CSGGGEGGYTF.

This rearrangement joins TRBV28 to TRBJ2-2; 10 bases map to TRBD2. Germline trimming cut 0 bases from V and 1 base from J; bases unmatched to any gene: 11. Germline CDR1 MDHEN, CDR2 SYDVKM. The CDR3 has 20 residues. CDR3 loop: CASSLWGLEREGRNTGELFF. The CDR3 DNA follows: TGTGCCAGCAGTTTATGGGGGTTAGAGCGGGAGGGCCGGAACACCGGGGAGCTGTTTTTT.

This clone occurred once. This chain uses TRBV19 with TRBJ1-1; 7 bases are a match to TRBD1. CDR3 length: 16 residues. The germline CDR1 and CDR2 sequences are LNHDA and SQIVND (reference sequence). The trim removed 5 bases at V and 4 bases at J, leaving 13 bases unmatched. The CDR3 here is CASSLGTGALSTEAFF. In DNA, the CDR3 is TGTGCCAGTAGTCTAGGAACAGGGGCGTTAAGCACTGAAGCTTTCTTT.

The chain links TRBV28 to TRBJ1-5; D is perhaps TRBD1 (6 bases). Trimming left V 3 bases short and J 2 bases short, with 11 bases between. The CDR3 contains 15 residues. CDR1 and CDR2 from the germline V gene are MDHEN and SYDVKM. CDR3 residues: CASSFRRGGNQPQHF. The CDR3 region has the DNA TGTGCCAGCAGTTTCCGCAGGGGAGGCAATCAGCCCCAGCATTTT.

The V and J genes are TRBV5-1 and TRBJ2-5; D is perhaps TRBD1 (6 bases). In germline, CDR1 is SGHRS, CDR2 YFSETQ. Trimming took off 2 bases at V and 1 base at J, with 15 bases between the two ends. CDR3 length: 16 residues. DNA of the CDR3: TGCGCCAGCAGCTTCCTAGGACAGCAGGCCCAAGAGACCCAGTACTTC. Translated, it gives CASSFLGQQAQETQYF.

The V call is TRBV19, the J call TRBJ1-3, with D hard to call. Germline CDR1 and CDR2: LNHDA and SQIVND (reference sequence). The ends were cut back, 7 bases at V and 0 bases at J, with 13 bases in the middle. CDR3 length: 15 amino acids. The CDR3 reads CASKRQFFSGNTIYF. For the CDR3, the DNA is TGTGCCAGTAAGCGGCAGTTTTTCTCTGGAAACACCATATATTTT.

This sequence joins TRBV14 and TRBJ1-3, with D possibly matching TRBD1 (6 bases). This CDR3 has 16 amino acids. The V end was cut by 0 bases, the J end by 0 bases, with 9 bases between. Germline V gene lookup returns CDR1 SGHDN and CDR2 FVKESK. CDR3 in amino acids: CASSQDVGGSGNTIYF. CDR3 coding DNA: TGTGCCAGCAGCCAAGATGTAGGGGGCTCTGGAAACACCATATATTTT.

The chain combines TRBV6-5 with TRBJ2-7; 10 bases align to TRBD2. Germline V CDR1 and CDR2: MNHEY, SVGAGI. With 7 bases clipped from V and 3 bases from J, the junction kept 3 bases outside the gene matches. CDR3 length: 13 residues. DNA of the CDR3: TGTGCCAGCACTAGCGGGAGCCTCTACGAGCAGTACTTC. Protein: CASTSGSLYEQYF.

This sequence joins TRBV5-1 and TRBJ2-1; the match to TRBD1 covers 7 bases. This CDR3 contains 14 residues. The germline CDR1 and CDR2 sequences are SGHRS and YFSETQ. The V and J ends lost 7 bases and 4 bases, in that order; junction bases with no gene match: 8. The CDR3: CASHGGQHYNEQFF. CDR3 DNA sequence: TGCGCCAGCCATGGGGGACAGCATTACAATGAGCAGTTCTTC.

The chain recombines TRBV9 with TRBJ1-1; TRBD1 matches 8 bases. The germline gives CDR1 SGDLS, CDR2 YYNGEE. This CDR3 contains 12 residues. J lost 10 bases, V lost 1 base, and 3 bases had no gene match. As DNA, the CDR3 is TGTGCCAGCAGCGTACAAACAGGGGGAGCTTTCTTT. It yields the protein CASSVQTGGAFF.

This clone was picked up a small number of times. The genes are TRBV5-4 and TRBJ2-3; no clear D. CDR3 length: 15 amino acids. V was shortened by 4 bases and J by 0 bases, with 12 bases between the two germline ends. Germline V gene lookup returns CDR1 SGHNT and CDR2 YYREEE (reference sequence). The CDR3 DNA reads TGTGCCAGCAGCCCTGGCTCCCTCAGCACAGATACGCAGTATTTT. Amino acids: CASSPGSLSTDTQYF.

Turning to this clone: The sample contains more than one DNA sequence encoding this CDR3. The chain combines TRBV28 with TRBJ1-5, with 7 bases that match TRBD1. The J segment lost 4 bases and the V segment lost 4 bases, leaving 4 bases of the junction unmatched. Germline CDR1 and CDR2: MDHEN and SYDVKM. This CDR3 is 14 amino acids long. DNA for the CDR3: TGTGCCAGCAGTTCTGCAGGGGGGAATCAGCCCCAGCATTTT. It is translated as CASSSAGGNQPQHF.